This T cell receptor (beta chain) was documented in a study of blood T cell repertoires in COVID-19. Study at large: The analysed material was cDNA or gDNA that came from T cells, B-cell-depleted T cells, or PBMCs.

This clone has a single count. The repertoire was sequenced with immunoSEQ multiplex PCR; TCRdb's copy has only in-frame clones and lacks some. Of about 190,000 clones listed, roughly 89% are singletons. The CDR3 extends over 19 amino acids. Per the germline V gene, CDR1 is MNHNY and CDR2 is SVGAGI (reference sequence). Trimming pared 5 bases from V and 2 bases from J, leaving 25 bases between. J is TRBJ2-4 and V is TRBV6-6; D may be TRBD2 (5 bases). The clonotype comes from a man aged 50-60 years with acute or convalescent COVID-19. Sequencing was carried out using peripheral blood. The CDR3 here is CASSPGTRYGVSSKNIQYF. The CDR3 DNA follows: TGTGCCAGCAGTCCTGGTACCCGGTACGGGGTCAGTTCCAAAAACATTCAGTACTTC.